This T cell receptor (beta chain) was recovered during a study of blood T cells in healthy people across ages (dated by TCRdb to about 2015). About the investigation overall: In model experiments, roughly one uniquely barcoded TCR beta cDNA molecule per two T cells was captured by template switching. To track age-related changes in TCR beta repertoire diversity, the study relied on deep sequencing normalized with unique cDNA molecular identifiers. The donors were divided into four age groups: young (average approximately 15 years), middle-aged (about 39), aged (about 61) and long-lived (about 80). To avoid experimental bias, donors of different ages were distributed randomly across sequencing lanes. For two donors (one aged 18 to 29 and one aged 80 or older), the study analyzed two additional independent replicas of 1 million unique cDNA reads from the same blood draw. Broader findings and caveats from the paper: Compared with the aged group, the long-lived group had more naive CD4+ T cells, fewer expanded clones and increased TCR diversity, a pattern suggesting age selection. Because donor CMV infection status was unknown, age-related changes in expanded clonotypes were potentially confounded. Conclusive comparison of naive and antigen-experienced compartments was prevented by the profiling of bulk unsorted PBMCs. As age increased, observed TCR beta diversity per million T cells dropped in a roughly linear way, and a significant reduction was already evident by age around 41. Total diversity estimates from one million sequenced T cells were considered lower bounds and underestimates. The percentage of naive T cells measured by flow cytometry correlated strongly with observed TCR beta diversity.

Donors were 30 to 45 systemically healthy Caucasian individuals from Russia aged roughly 6 to 95 years. Ten milliliters of peripheral blood were collected from each donor into EDTA-treated Vacutainer tubes. Ficoll-Paque density-gradient centrifugation was used to isolate PBMCs, with at least 6.5 million obtained per sample. Total RNA, at least 6 micrograms per sample, was extracted from PBMCs with Trizol reagent. For every donor, flow cytometry on a PBMC aliquot measured the percentage of naive CD45RAhigh/CD27high T cells. In regard to this clonotype: What antigen it recognizes has not been identified. Base qualities are not at hand, and no much larger clone is one base apart.

The germline ends are 11 bases apart after V is trimmed by 3 bases and J by 3 bases. From its cysteine to its phenylalanine, the CDR3 spans 13 amino acids. This entry keeps only the CDR3 DNA: 39 bases, framed from base 1. Looking up the germline V gene yields CDR1 SQVTM and CDR2 ANQGSEA. The method behind the library was 5' RACE. These reads were obtained on an Illumina HiSeq 2500. A second PCR of roughly 7 to 11 cycles was performed with a sample-barcoded 5' primer and a J-beta primer mix. A unique molecular identifier was introduced onto each TCR beta cDNA molecule by a template-switch 5' adaptor carrying 12 random nucleotides. At least 3 million CDR3-containing paired-end reads were obtained from each sample. The Mint cDNA synthesis kit, primed by a TRBC-specific oligonucleotide, was used to synthesize first-strand cDNA from all RNA. All cDNA was treated with uracil-DNA glycosylase and then went through a first 18-cycle PCR with the universal primers M1SS and BC2_uni_R. The authors' analysis ran thus. For normalization, 1 million high-quality reads, each with a distinct molecular identifier, were randomly selected from each sample. Instead of being binned into consensus sequences, reads with shared molecular identifiers were discarded. CDR3 identification, clonotype clustering and error correction used MiTCR with a Q25 quality threshold and the strictest error-elimination algorithm. Lower-bound total TCR beta diversity was estimated with a nonparametric unseen species model using Euler transformation. TCRdb trimmed public reads at Q25 via fastp, called clones via MiXCR and kept in-frame beta chains. Every distinct CDR3 protein forms one entry, paired with its most common genes and DNA. The V and J calls and clone size come from TCRdb's table, not from the authors' own analysis. Across this sample there are over a million distinct CDR3 sequences, with 40% to 50% seen only once. The ten most abundant clones make up approximately 20% of the sample.

Sequenced: blood. This receptor chain uses TRBV29-1 and TRBJ2-5; possibly the D gene is TRBD2, per 5 matching bases. The sequence derives from a woman in her sixties in good health. For the CDR3, the sequence is CSVDRGSKETQYF. Read as DNA, the sequence is TGCAGCGTTGATCGTGGGAGCAAAGAGACCCAGTACTTC.